The next 21 T cell receptor beta chains were all read from a single sample in a study of Graves' ophthalmopathy and Graves' hyperthyroidism. RNA served as the template for amplifying TCR beta CDR3 regions. Amplification began with first-round RT-PCR using HTBI primers, then second-round multiplex PCR was performed. TCRdb re-called the multiplex PCR reads through MiXCR, storing one row per CDR3 protein. This table has 500,000 to 700,000 distinct CDR3 sequences, less than 45% appearing once. The sample was peripheral blood or thyroid tissue (not recorded which). The source is an adult man with Graves' hyperthyroidism.

This sequence joins TRBV20-1 and TRBJ2-3; D call uncertain. Looked up from germline, CDR1 is DFQATT and CDR2 is SNEGSKA (reference sequence). Trimming stripped 5 bases from V and 12 bases from J, with 15 bases between. The CDR3 runs to 11 residues. In nucleotides, the CDR3 is TGCAGTGCTCCGGCCCCAAGAGTCCAGTATTTT. It specifies CSAPAPRVQYF.

Concerning this clonotype itself: A clone one base away is much larger, so this may be a read error. CDR3 sequence (DNA): TGTGCCAGCAGTGGAGTACAGGGGCTTCAGGGCTACACCTTC. It codes for CASSGVQGLQGYTF. This rearrangement joins TRBV2 to TRBJ1-2, with 7 bases that match TRBD1. Germline V gene sequence: CDR1 SNHLY, CDR2 FYNNEI. V shed 4 bases and J 8 bases; nucleotides not matched to a gene: 10. The CDR3 covers 14 residues.

J is TRBJ2-3 and V is TRBV2, with D possibly matching TRBD1 (5 bases). The CDR3 loop spans 15 amino acids. V lost 5 bases to trimming and J lost 2 bases, with 14 bases between them. Germline CDR1 SNHLY, CDR2 FYNNEI. In nucleotides, the CDR3 is TGTGCCAGCAGTTTGACAGTTTCCTCCACAGATACGCAGTATTTT. It translates to CASSLTVSSTDTQYF.

In this sample, this clonotype turned up many times. This CDR3 reads CASSYTISAAQHGYTF. The CDR3 DNA follows: TGTGCCAGCAGTTACACGATCTCGGCAGCTCAACATGGCTACACCTTC. The genes are TRBV6-5 and TRBJ1-2; no clear D gene. V lost 2 bases and J 6 bases, leaving 19 bases between the germline ends. This CDR3 comprises 16 residues. Germline CDR1 and CDR2: MNHEY and SVGAGI.

This clonotype was counted between two and nine times. V and J are TRBV6-5 and TRBJ1-1; 7 bases agree with TRBD1. CDR1 and CDR2 (germline): MNHEY, SVGAGI. The CDR3 contains 14 residues. The V and J ends lost 0 bases and 11 bases, in that order; junction bases with no gene match: 9. The CDR3 protein is CASSYSRWTGHAFF. As DNA, the CDR3 is TGTGCCAGCAGTTACTCCCGTTGGACAGGTCATGCTTTCTTT.

There are many counts of this clonotype. This sequence joins TRBV7-9 and TRBJ1-4, with D tentatively TRBD1 (6 bases). Trimming left V 6 bases short and J 7 bases short, with 15 bases between. This CDR3 comprises 14 residues. Germline assignment: CDR1 SEHNR and CDR2 FQNEAQ (reference sequence). The CDR3 sequence: CASSFTGSSEKLFF. DNA of the CDR3: TGTGCCAGCAGTTTCACAGGGAGTAGTGAAAAACTGTTTTTT.

This clonotype has only one observation. A single base separates this from a much larger clone, so it may be a read error. The J gene is TRBJ1-3, the V gene TRBV7-2; no reliable D call. This CDR3 has 13 amino acids. The V gene's germline CDR1 is SGHTA and CDR2 FQGNSA. The CDR3 region has the DNA TGTGCCAGCAGCTTAGTGGATGGAAACGCCATATATTTT. It yields the protein CASSLVDGNAIYF.

This clonotype has a count of ten or more. CDR3 protein: CASSTDDPTRSSYNSPLHF. The CDR3 DNA sequence: TGTGCCAGCAGCACAGATGACCCTACACGGAGCTCCTATAATTCACCCCTCCACTTT. This chain connects TRBV9 to TRBJ1-6; D call uncertain. The V gene's germline CDR1 is SGDLS and CDR2 YYNGEE. This CDR3 has 19 residues. Trimming removed 4 bases at V and 0 bases at J, with 20 bases between.

This clonotype occurred many times. The rearrangement joins TRBV29-1 to TRBJ2-5; 11 positions match TRBD2. With 6 bases clipped from V and 4 bases from J, the junction kept 7 bases outside the gene matches. The germline V gene has CDR1 SQVTM and CDR2 ANQGSEA. The CDR3 consists of 14 residues. The CDR3 nucleotides read TGCAGCGTCTACCTTGGACTAGCGGGAGAGACCCAGTACTTC. It encodes CSVYLGLAGETQYF.

The chain joins TRBV7-6 to TRBJ2-5, with TRBD1 matching 10 bases. Judging by the DNA end, TRBJ2-7 fits better; the J call may be wrong. The CDR3 totals 15 residues. Germline lookup yields CDR1 SGHVS and CDR2 FNYEAQ. CDR3 sequence (DNA): TGTGCCAGCAGCATCTTGGACAGGGGGGACTACGAGCAGTACTTC. It yields the protein CASSILDRGDYEQYF.

The chain couples TRBV6-6 to TRBJ1-2; D not resolved. The length of the CDR3 is 9 residues. Germline V gives CDR1 MNHNY, CDR2 SVGAGI (reference sequence). V was cut by 2 bases and J by 12 bases, with 4 bases left in between. The CDR3 DNA follows: TGTGCCAGCAGTTACGGAAACACCTTC. This codes for CASSYGNTF.

This clonotype was seen repeatedly, ten times or more. The V and J genes are TRBV5-1 and TRBJ2-7, with a tentative D call TRBD2 (6 bases). This CDR3 has 13 amino acids. From germline, CDR1 is SGHRS and CDR2 YFSETQ. The V gene lost 4 bases and the J gene lost 3 bases, with 11 bases spanning the gap. The CDR3 loop is CASSPGERYEQYF. Here the CDR3 DNA reads TGCGCCAGCAGCCCGGGAGAACGCTACGAGCAGTACTTC.

This clonotype has more than one count but fewer than ten. The chain couples TRBV29-1 to TRBJ1-1; possible D gene TRBD1, 6 bases. The V gene's germline CDR1 is SQVTM and CDR2 ANQGSEA. This CDR3 is 14 amino acids long. DNA for the CDR3: TGCAGTGAGATGGCGGGGGCGGTGAACACTGAAGCTTTCTTT. Amino acids: CSEMAGAVNTEAFF. Supplemented by reference TRBV29-1 and TRBJ1-1, the full variable domain reads SAVISQKPSRDICQRGTSLTIQCQVDSQVTMMFWYRQQPGQSLTLIATANQGSEATYESGFVIDKFPISRPNLTFSTLTVSNMSPEDSSIYLCSEMAGAVNTEAFFGQGTRLTVV.

The chain combines TRBV6-5 with TRBJ1-5; D possibly corresponds to TRBD1 (5 bases). In germline, CDR1 is MNHEY, CDR2 SVGAGI. Trimming took off 7 bases at V and 5 bases at J, with 12 bases between the two ends. The CDR3 runs 13 residues. The CDR3 bases are TGTGCCAGCATTAACCGGGACGATCAGCCCCAGCATTTT. Amino acids: CASINRDDQPQHF.

This clonotype occurred many times. The genes are TRBV7-9 and TRBJ1-1; 8 bases are a match to TRBD1. Trimming cost V 6 bases and J 1 base; bases outside gene matches: 7. Looked up from germline, CDR1 is SEHNR and CDR2 is FQNEAQ (reference sequence). The length of the CDR3 is 15 residues. CDR3 DNA: TGTGCCAGCAGAGTTTCGGGACAGGCGAACACTGAAGCTTTCTTT. Protein sequence: CASRVSGQANTEAFF.

This clonotype occurred many times. The gene calls are TRBV25-1 and TRBJ2-7; the D gene is possibly TRBD1 (5 bases). CDR1 and CDR2 (germline): MGHDK, SYGVNS. The CDR3 is 11 residues long. The V end lost 6 bases, the J end lost 4 bases, and 7 bases lay between the germline ends. This CDR3 reads CASRGVYEQYF. The CDR3 DNA sequence: TGTGCCAGCAGAGGGGTATACGAGCAGTACTTC.

This sequence joins TRBV7-9 and TRBJ1-2; the match to TRBD1 covers 9 bases. The CDR3 has 17 residues. In germline, CDR1 is SEHNR, CDR2 FQNEAQ (reference sequence). Trimming took 3 bases from V and 0 from J; bases not matched to a gene: 8. CDR3 sequence reads: CASSFGTGSGSNYGYTF. In DNA form, the CDR3 reads TGTGCCAGCAGCTTCGGGACAGGGAGCGGCTCTAACTATGGCTACACCTTC.

This clonotype appeared a few times. V and J are TRBV6-6 and TRBJ1-3; no reliable D call. This CDR3 spans 14 amino acids. Per germline, CDR1 MNHNY and CDR2 SVGAGI (reference sequence). The ends were cut back, 1 base at V and 0 bases at J, with 4 bases in the middle. This CDR3 is CASSYLGSGNTIYF. The CDR3 DNA is TGTGCCAGCAGTTACTTGGGCTCTGGAAACACCATATATTTT.

The chain employs TRBV5-5 and TRBJ2-5; 12 bases match TRBD2. Germline V lookup: CDR1 SGHKS, CDR2 YYEKEE (reference sequence). The CDR3 runs 17 residues. V lost 2 bases to trimming and J lost 1 base; unmatched junction nucleotides: 6. The DNA of the CDR3 is TGTGCCAGCAGCTTACTGGCTAGCGGGAGGGGCCAAGAGACCCAGTACTTC. Translated, it gives CASSLLASGRGQETQYF. The full variable domain, completed using reference TRBV5-5 and TRBJ2-5, is DAGVTQSPTHLIKTRGQQVTLRCSPISGHKSVSWYQQVLGQGPQFIFQYYEKEERGRGNFPDRFSARQFPNYSSELNVNALLLGDSALYLCASSLLASGRGQETQYFGPGTRLLVL.

The rearrangement links TRBV10-3 to TRBJ2-1; D remains ambiguous. The length of the CDR3 is 13 residues. Between the trimmed V and J ends, which lost 2 bases and 4 bases, there was a span of 6 bases. From germline, CDR1 is ENHRY and CDR2 SYGVKD. CDR3 bases: TGTGCCATCAGTGAGGACGTATACAATGAGCAGTTCTTC. It yields the protein CAISEDVYNEQFF.

This clonotype appeared many times. This chain connects TRBV28 to TRBJ1-2; the D is unclear. Germline-derived CDR1 and CDR2 are MDHEN and SYDVKM. The CDR3 has 15 residues. V shed 5 bases and J shed 7 bases, with 20 bases lying between them. CDR3 sequence: CASSPYGPGYGGYTF. CDR3 bases: TGTGCCAGCAGTCCTTATGGACCTGGTTATGGTGGCTACACCTTC.